The sequence of this T cell receptor (beta chain) was determined in a study of blood T cell repertoires in COVID-19. Study-wide background: Sites in the United States, Italy and Spain provided acute and convalescent COVID-19 samples.

CDR1 is MDHEN, CDR2 SYDVKM, per germline. Trimming left V 2 bases short and J 10 bases short, with 8 bases between. The CDR3 loop spans 11 amino acids. The table came from immunoSEQ multiplex PCR; TCRdb's copy has only in-frame clones and leaves some out. The sample includes tens of thousands of clones, approximately 91% of them seen just once. The V call is TRBV28, the J call TRBJ1-1; the D gene is possibly TRBD1 (5 bases). The TCR originated in a human donor with active COVID-19. The donor label of this sample is uncertain. The specimen was peripheral blood. The CDR3 here is CASSLSRVAFF. CDR3 bases: TGTGCCAGCAGTTTAAGCAGGGTAGCTTTCTTT.